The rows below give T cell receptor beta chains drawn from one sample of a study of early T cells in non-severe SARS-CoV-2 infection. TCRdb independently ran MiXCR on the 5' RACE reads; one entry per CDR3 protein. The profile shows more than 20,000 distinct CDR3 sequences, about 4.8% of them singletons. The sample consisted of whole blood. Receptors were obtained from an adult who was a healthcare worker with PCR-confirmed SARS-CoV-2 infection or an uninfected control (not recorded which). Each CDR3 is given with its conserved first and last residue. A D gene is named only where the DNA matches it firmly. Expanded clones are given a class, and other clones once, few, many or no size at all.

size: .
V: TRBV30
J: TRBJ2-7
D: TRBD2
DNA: TGTGCCTGGGGGACTAGCGGGGTCGAGCAGTACTTC
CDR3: CAWGTSGVEQYF

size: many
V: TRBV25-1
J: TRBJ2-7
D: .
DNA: TGTGCCAGCAGTGACGGGTGGGGAAAACCCACCTACGAGCAGTACTTC
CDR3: CASSDGWGKPTYEQYF

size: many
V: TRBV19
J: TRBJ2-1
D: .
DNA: TGTGCCAGTAGTATAGGATTCTTATCTGAGCAGTTCTTC
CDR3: CASSIGFLSEQFF

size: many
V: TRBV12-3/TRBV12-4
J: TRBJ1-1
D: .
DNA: TGTGCCAGCAGTCCGCAGGGGAGGGGCACTGAAGCTTTCTTT
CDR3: CASSPQGRGTEAFF

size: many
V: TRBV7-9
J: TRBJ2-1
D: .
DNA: TGTGCCAGCAGCTCATTGGAACAGAGCTCCTACAATGAGCAGTTCTTC
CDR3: CASSSLEQSSYNEQFF

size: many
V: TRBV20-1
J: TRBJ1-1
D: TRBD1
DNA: TGCAGTGCTAGAGACCTGGACAGGGGTAGTGAAGCTTTCTTT
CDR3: CSARDLDRGSEAFF

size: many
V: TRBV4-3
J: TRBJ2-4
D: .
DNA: TGCGCCAGCAGCCAAGAGGCACGACTAGCCAAAAACATTCAGTACTTC
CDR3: CASSQEARLAKNIQYF

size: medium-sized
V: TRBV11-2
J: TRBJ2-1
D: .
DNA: TGTGCCAGCAGCTTAGTGTCGGGCTTTTCCTACAATGAGCAGTTCTTC
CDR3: CASSLVSGFSYNEQFF

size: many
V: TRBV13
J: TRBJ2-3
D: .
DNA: TGTGCCAGCAGCTCCAGGGACTTTCGCCCACGAGATACGCAGTATTTT
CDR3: CASSSRDFRPRDTQYF

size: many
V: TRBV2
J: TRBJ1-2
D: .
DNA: TGTGCCAGCAGCCCCAGGACCGACTATGGCTACACCTTC
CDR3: CASSPRTDYGYTF

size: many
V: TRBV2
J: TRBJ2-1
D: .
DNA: TGTGCCAGCAGTACAACTAGTCTTGAGCAGTTCTTC
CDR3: CASSTTSLEQFF

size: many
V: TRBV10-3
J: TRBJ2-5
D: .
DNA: TGTGCCATCAGTGACAGGGGGGCGGGAGAGACCCAGTACTTC
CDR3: CAISDRGAGETQYF

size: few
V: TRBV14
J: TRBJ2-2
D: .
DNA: TGTGCCAGCAGCTCCACAGGGAAAGCCGGGGAGCTGTTTTTT
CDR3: CASSSTGKAGELFF

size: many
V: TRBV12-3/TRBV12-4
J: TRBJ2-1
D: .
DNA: TGTGCCAGCAGGGAGGGGGTCTACAATGAGCAGTTCTTC
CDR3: CASREGVYNEQFF

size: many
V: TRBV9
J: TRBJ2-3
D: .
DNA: TGTGCCAGCAGCAAGGGGGTCACAGATACGCAGTATTTT
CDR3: CASSKGVTDTQYF

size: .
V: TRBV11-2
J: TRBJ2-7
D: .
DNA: TGTGCCAGCAGCTTAGACAGGGATTCCTACGAGCAGTACTTC
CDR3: CASSLDRDSYEQYF

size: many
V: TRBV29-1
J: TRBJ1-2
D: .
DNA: TGCAGCGTTGAAACGGACAGTCAAGGCTACACCTTC
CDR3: CSVETDSQGYTF

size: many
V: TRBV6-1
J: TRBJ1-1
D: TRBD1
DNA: TGTGCCAGCAGTGCTAACAGGGGTACTGAAGCTTTCTTT
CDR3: CASSANRGTEAFF

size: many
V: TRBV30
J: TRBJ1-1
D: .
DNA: TGTGCCTGGAGTGTCAAAGCAGTCATGAACACTGAAGCTTTCTTT
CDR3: CAWSVKAVMNTEAFF

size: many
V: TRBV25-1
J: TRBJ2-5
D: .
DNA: TGTGCCAGCAGTGAATCCCAGTCGACGGGGACCCAGTACTTC
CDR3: CASSESQSTGTQYF

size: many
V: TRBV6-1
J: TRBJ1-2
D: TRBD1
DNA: TGTGCCAGCAGTGGAGCCGGGACAGGCTATGGCTACACCTTC
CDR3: CASSGAGTGYGYTF

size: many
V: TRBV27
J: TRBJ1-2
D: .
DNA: TGTGCCAGCAGTTTCATGGGCTCAGGGGGCTACACCTTC
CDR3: CASSFMGSGGYTF

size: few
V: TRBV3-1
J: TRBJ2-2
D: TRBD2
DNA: TGTGCCAGCAGCCAAGAAACCCTGGGACTAGCGGGGGCCAGGAACACCGGGGAGCTGTTTTTT
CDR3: CASSQETLGLAGARNTGELFF

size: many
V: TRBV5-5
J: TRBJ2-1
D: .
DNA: TGTGCCAGCAGCTTACAAAATGAGCAGTTCTTC
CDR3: CASSLQNEQFF

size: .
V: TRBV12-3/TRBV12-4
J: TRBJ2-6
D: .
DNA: TGTGCCAGCAGACCACAGCTCTCTGGGGCCAACGTCCTGACTTTC
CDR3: CASRPQLSGANVLTF

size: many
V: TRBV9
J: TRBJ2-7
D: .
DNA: TGTGCCAGCAGCGGAGGAGCCCCCTACGAGCAGTACTTC
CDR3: CASSGGAPYEQYF

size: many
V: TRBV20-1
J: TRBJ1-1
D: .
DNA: TGCAGTGCTAAGTACGGACAATGGAACACTGAAGCTTTCTTT
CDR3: CSAKYGQWNTEAFF

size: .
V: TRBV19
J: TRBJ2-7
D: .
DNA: TGTGCCAGTAGTAGCCGTTACTCCTACGAGCAGTACTTC
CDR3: CASSSRYSYEQYF

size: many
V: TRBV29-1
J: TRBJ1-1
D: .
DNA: TGCAGCGTTGAACGGACAGCTATGAACACTGAAGCTTTCTTT
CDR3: CSVERTAMNTEAFF

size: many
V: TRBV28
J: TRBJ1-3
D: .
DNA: TGTGCCAGCAGTTTCGGCAAATACTCTGGAAACACCATATATTTT
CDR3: CASSFGKYSGNTIYF

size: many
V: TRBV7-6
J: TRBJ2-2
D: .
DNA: TGTGCCAGCAGCTTAGAGGCAGACCCCGGGGAGCTGTTTTTT
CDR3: CASSLEADPGELFF

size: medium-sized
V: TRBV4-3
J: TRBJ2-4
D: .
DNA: TGCGCCAGCAGCCAAGATCTAACGAGGACTCTAGCCAAAAACATTCAGTACTTC
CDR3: CASSQDLTRTLAKNIQYF

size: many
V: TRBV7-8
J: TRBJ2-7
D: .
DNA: TGTGCCAGCAGCTTAGTCGTCGGCGGCAACTACGAGCAGTACTTC
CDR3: CASSLVVGGNYEQYF

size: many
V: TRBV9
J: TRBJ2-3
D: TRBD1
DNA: TGTGCCAGCAGCGCCATGACAGGGATTATGACAGATACGCAGTATTTT
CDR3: CASSAMTGIMTDTQYF

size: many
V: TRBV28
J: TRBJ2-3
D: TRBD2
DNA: TGTGCCAGCAGTTCACCGGGACTAGGCACAGATACGCAGTATTTT
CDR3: CASSSPGLGTDTQYF

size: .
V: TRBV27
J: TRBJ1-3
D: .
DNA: TGTGCCAGCAGCCCGGCGGGGGTTAAATCTGGAAACACCATATATTTT
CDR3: CASSPAGVKSGNTIYF

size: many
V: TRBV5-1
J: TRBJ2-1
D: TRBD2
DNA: TGCGCCAGCAGCTTGTCGGGACTAGCCATCAATGAGCAGTTCTTC
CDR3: CASSLSGLAINEQFF

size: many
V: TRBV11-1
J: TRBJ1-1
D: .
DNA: TGTGCCAGCAGCTTTCGACCGATGAACACTGAAGCTTTCTTT
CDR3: CASSFRPMNTEAFF

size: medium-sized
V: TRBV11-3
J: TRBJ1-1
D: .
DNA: TGTGCCAGCAGCTTGGCGAGCACGAACACTGAAGCTTTCTTT
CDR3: CASSLASTNTEAFF

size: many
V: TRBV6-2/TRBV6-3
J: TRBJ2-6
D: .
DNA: TGTGCCAGCAGTCTCTCTGGGGCCAACGTCCTGACTTTC
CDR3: CASSLSGANVLTF

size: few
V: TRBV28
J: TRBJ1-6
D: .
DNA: TGTGCCAGCAGTTTAACACAGGGACATAATTCACCCCTCCACTTT
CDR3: CASSLTQGHNSPLHF

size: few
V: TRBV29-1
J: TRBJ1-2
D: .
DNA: TGCAGCGTTGAAGACCCCAGGGCCGATGGCTACACCTTC
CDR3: CSVEDPRADGYTF

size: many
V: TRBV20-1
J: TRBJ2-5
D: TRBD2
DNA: TGCAGTGCTAGAACTCCACTAGCGGGGCTTACCCTGAGAGAGACCCAGTACTTC
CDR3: CSARTPLAGLTLRETQYF

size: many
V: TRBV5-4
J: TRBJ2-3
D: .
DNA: TGTGCCAGCAGCGATGGGAGAGAAAGGGTCACAGATACGCAGTATTTT
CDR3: CASSDGRERVTDTQYF

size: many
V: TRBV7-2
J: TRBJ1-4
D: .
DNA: TGTGCCAGCAGCTTAGCGCGGGGAACTAATGAAAAACTGTTTTTT
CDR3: CASSLARGTNEKLFF

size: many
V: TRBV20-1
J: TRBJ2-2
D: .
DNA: .
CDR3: CSARDSGTPGSCFF

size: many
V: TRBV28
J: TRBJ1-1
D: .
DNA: TGTGCCAGCAGTTTAGCGGGATACGGCACTGAAGCTTTCTTT
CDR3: CASSLAGYGTEAFF

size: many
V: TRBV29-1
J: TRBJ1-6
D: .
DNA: TGCAGCGTTGAAGAATGCTTTTCGACAGGTCATAATTCACCCCTCCACTTT
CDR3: CSVEECFSTGHNSPLHF

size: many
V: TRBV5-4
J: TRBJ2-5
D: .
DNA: TGTGCCAGCAGCTTGGGGGGGTCCCAAGAGACCCAGTACTTC
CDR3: CASSLGGSQETQYF

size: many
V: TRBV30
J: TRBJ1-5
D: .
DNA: TGTGCCTTCCAGGATCATAGCAATCAGCCCCAGCATTTT
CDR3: CAFQDHSNQPQHF

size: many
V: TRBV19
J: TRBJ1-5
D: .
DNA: TGTGCCAGTAGTATCCCTGACGGGTACAATCAGCCCCAGCATTTT
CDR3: CASSIPDGYNQPQHF